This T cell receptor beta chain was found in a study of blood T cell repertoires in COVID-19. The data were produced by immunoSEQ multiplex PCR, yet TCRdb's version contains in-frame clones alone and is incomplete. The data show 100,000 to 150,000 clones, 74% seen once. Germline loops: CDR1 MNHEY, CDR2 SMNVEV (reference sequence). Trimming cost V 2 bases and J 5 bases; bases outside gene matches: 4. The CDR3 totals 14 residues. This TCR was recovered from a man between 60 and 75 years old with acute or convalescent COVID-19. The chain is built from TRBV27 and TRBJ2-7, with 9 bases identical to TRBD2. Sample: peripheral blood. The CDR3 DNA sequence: TGTGCCAGCAGTTTACTAGCGGGATTCCACGAGCAGTACTTC. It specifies CASSLLAGFHEQYF.